What follows are 2 T cell receptor beta chains derived from one specimen sequenced in a study of beta chain features in type 1 diabetes. All of the isolated RNA was reverse transcribed, so expressed TCRB transcripts were sequenced. TCRdb keeps only in-frame clones here, not all; method: immunoSEQ multiplex PCR. The repertoire holds approximately 470,000 clones, with approximately 30% as singletons. Sequenced input: naive CD4+ T cells from blood. These TCRs come from a man between 18 and 29 years old in good health.

The chain recombines TRBV2 with TRBJ2-1; TRBD1 is a possible D gene (6 bases). V shed 1 base and J shed 4 bases, with 11 bases lying between them. Germline CDR1 SNHLY, CDR2 FYNNEI. CDR3 length: 15 residues. The CDR3 here is CASSEEGGSYNEQFF. The CDR3 DNA is TGTGCCAGCAGTGAAGAAGGGGGTTCTTACAATGAGCAGTTCTTC.

V gene TRBV29-1 combines with J gene TRBJ1-1; no definite D call. Germline lookup yields CDR1 SQVTM and CDR2 ANQGSEA. The CDR3 is made up of 12 amino acids. Between the trimmed V and J ends, which lost 5 bases and 1 base, there was a span of 8 bases. The CDR3 spells CSVHTANTEAFF. In DNA form, the CDR3 reads TGCAGCGTTCATACAGCGAACACTGAAGCTTTCTTT.